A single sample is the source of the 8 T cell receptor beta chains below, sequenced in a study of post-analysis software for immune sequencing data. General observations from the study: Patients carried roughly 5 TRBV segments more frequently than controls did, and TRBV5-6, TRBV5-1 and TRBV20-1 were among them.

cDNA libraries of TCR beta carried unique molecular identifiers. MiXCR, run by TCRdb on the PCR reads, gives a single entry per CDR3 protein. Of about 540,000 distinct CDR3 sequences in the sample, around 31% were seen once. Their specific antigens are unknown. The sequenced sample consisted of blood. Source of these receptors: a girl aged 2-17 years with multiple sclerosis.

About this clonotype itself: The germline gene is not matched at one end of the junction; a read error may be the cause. Here the CDR3 reads CASSYNGGALNTDAFF. The CDR3 DNA is TGTGCCAGCAGTTACAACGGGGGCGCTCTGAACACTGACGCTTTCTTT. V is TRBV6-5 and J is TRBJ1-1, with a weak D call TRBD1 (6 bases). The CDR3 contains 16 residues. The germline CDR1 and CDR2 sequences are MNHEY and SVGAGI.

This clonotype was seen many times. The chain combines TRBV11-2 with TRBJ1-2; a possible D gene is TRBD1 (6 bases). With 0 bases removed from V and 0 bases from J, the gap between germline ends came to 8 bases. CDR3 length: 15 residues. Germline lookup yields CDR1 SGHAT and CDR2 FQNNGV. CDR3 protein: CASSLEYRANYGYTF. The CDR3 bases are TGTGCCAGCAGCTTAGAGTACAGGGCTAACTATGGCTACACCTTC. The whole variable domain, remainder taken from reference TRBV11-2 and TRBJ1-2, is EAGVAQSPRYKIIEKRQSVAFWCNPISGHATLYWYQQILGQGPKLLIQFQNNGVVDDSQLPKDRFSAERLKGVDSTLKIQPAKLEDSAVYLCASSLEYRANYGYTFGSGTRLTVV.

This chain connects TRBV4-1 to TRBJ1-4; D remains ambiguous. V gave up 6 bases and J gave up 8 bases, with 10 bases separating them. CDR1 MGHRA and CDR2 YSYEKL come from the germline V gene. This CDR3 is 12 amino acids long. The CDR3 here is CASSRPREKLFF. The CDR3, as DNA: TGCGCCAGCAGTCGACCGCGGGAAAAACTGTTTTTT.

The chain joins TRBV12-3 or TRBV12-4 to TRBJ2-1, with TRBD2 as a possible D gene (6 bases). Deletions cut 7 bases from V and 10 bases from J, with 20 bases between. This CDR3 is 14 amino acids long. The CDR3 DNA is TGTGCCAGCACCCCACTAGCCCCAGCGGCCGAGCAGTTCTTC. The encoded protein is CASTPLAPAAEQFF.

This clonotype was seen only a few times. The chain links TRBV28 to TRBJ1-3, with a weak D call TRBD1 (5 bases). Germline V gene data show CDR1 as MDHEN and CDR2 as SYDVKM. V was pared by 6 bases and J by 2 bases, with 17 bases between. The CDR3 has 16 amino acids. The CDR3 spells CASSLLVRGTGNTIYF. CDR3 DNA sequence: TGTGCCAGCAGCCTCCTTGTGAGGGGAACTGGAAACACCATATATTTT.

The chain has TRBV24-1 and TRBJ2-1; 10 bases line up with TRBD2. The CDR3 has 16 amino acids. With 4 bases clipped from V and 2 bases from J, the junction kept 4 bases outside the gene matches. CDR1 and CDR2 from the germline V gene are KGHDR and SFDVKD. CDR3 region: CATSDTSGTTYNEQFF. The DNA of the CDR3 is TGTGCCACCAGTGACACTAGCGGGACGACCTACAATGAGCAGTTCTTC.

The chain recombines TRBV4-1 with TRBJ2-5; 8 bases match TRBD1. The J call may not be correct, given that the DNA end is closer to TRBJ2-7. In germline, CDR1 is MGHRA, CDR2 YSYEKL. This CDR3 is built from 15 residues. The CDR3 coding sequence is TGCGCCAGCAGCCGCGCCATGGACAGGGCCGACGAGCAGTACTTC. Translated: CASSRAMDRADEQYF.

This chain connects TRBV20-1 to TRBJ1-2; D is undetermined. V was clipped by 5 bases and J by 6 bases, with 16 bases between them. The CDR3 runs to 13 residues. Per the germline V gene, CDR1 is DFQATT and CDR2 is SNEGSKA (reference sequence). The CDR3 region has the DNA TGCAGTGCTGGCAAGGACCACATCGATGGCTACACCTTC. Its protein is CSAGKDHIDGYTF.